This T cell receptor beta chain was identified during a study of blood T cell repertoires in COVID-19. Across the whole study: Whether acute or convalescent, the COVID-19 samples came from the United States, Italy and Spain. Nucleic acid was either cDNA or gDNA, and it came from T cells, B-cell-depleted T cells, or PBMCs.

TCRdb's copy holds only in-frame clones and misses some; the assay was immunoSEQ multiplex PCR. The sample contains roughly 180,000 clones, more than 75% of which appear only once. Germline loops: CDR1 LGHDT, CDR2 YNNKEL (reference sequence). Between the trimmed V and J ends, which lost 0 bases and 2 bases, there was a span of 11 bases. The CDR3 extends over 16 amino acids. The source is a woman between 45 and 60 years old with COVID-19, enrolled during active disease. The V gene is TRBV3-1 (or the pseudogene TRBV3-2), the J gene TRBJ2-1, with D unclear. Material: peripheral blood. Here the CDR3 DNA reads TGTGCCAGCAGCCAAGAGGGTCGACTGACCTACAATGAGCAGTTCTTC. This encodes CASSQEGRLTYNEQFF.